This T cell receptor (beta chain) was recorded in a study of cytomegalovirus exposure and HLA in healthy donors. The primer mix had 60 Vbeta and 13 Jbeta primers. The data were produced by immunoSEQ multiplex PCR, yet TCRdb's version contains in-frame clones alone and is incomplete. Here the sample spans about 140,000 clones, about 74% being singletons. Findings and limits, study-wide: The presence/absence work took it that sequencing depth was about the same across donors.

The CDR3 is 15 residues long. Trimming pared 2 bases from V and 1 base from J, leaving 6 bases between. Looked up from germline, CDR1 is MNHEY and CDR2 is SVGAGI. This clone was picked up a small number of times. Its antigen remains unidentified. Material for sequencing was PBMCs. The genes are TRBV6-5 and TRBJ2-6; D is perhaps TRBD2 (6 bases). This sequence was found in a man aged 30 to 45 in good health and CMV-seronegative. The CDR3 spells CASSYGGSGANVLTF. Written as DNA, the CDR3 is TGTGCCAGCAGTTACGGGGGGTCTGGGGCCAACGTCCTGACTTTC.